The T cell receptor (beta chain) described here comes from a study of blood T cell repertoires in COVID-19 (dated by TCRdb to about 2020). Background for the entire study: Samples covering the acute and convalescent phases of COVID-19 were provided by collaborators in the United States, Italy and Spain. The material from the prospective study consisted of cDNA or gDNA derived from T cells, B-cell-depleted T cells, or PBMCs. Subjects who had been exposed to COVID-19, were actively infected with it, or had recovered from it provided the deeply sampled blood TCRbeta repertoires that made up the dataset. The repertoires were released in a freely available public database intended as a resource for research on the immune response to SARS-CoV-2. Samples came from the ongoing ImmuneRACE study (first 160 participants) plus 1,254 subjects from 6 global collaborators. Nearly every sample came with metadata listing a de-identified subject ID, COVID-19 status, age in years and sex. HLA class I and class II types, where available, came from metadata supplied by the sample provider rather than from assay-based typing. Study-wide findings and limitations: How much clinical and demographic metadata was included differed by source and by participant, and the metadata was provided uncurated.

For this clone: What this receptor recognizes is not known. The input lacks base qualities; no much larger clone sits a single base away.

Inclusive of the bounding cysteine and phenylalanine, the CDR3 is 14 residues long. Only the CDR3 DNA is retained, 42 bases long and in frame from the first base. Cut back by 6 bases and 8 bases, the V and J ends lie 17 bases apart. Reading the germline V gene (reference sequence) gives CDR1 MNHEY and CDR2 SMNVEV. The immunoSEQ Assay, a bias-controlled multiplex PCR, was used to amplify TCRbeta CDR3 regions from genomic DNA. The study's own analysis went as follows. The number of nucleated cells in each sample was estimated by amplification of reference gene primers within the assay. To quantify the absolute abundance of each unique TCRbeta CDR3 rearrangement, sequence reads were collapsed and filtered. Productive Simpson clonality was computed per sample as the square root of Simpson's diversity index over productive rearrangements. The table was pulled from immuneACCESS by TCRdb, which kept in-frame rearrangements only. Such tables lose some clones; where checked, under half of the loss comes from unresolved V genes, and the rest has no known cause. V, J and clone size reflect that table, while D and trimming were determined from the DNA. The sample table contains around 440,000 clones; only one count was recorded for roughly 88% of them. The ten largest clones add up to roughly 12% of the sample.

One collaborating source in Seattle enrolled patients while the patients were actively infected and followed the patients over time throughout the course of disease. Whole blood was collected in K2EDTA tubes by collaborating institutions according to the institutions' own protocols. Collaborator samples were shipped for TCRbeta analysis as frozen whole blood, isolated PBMCs, or DNA extracted from either sample type. The TCR was taken from a woman in her fifties or sixties with COVID-19, enrolled during active disease. Specimen: peripheral blood. The rearranged segments are TRBV27 and TRBJ1-5; the D gene is perhaps TRBD1, on 6 matching bases. At the DNA level, the sequence is TGTGCCAGCAGGTTCGGGGGGCCGCGAGAGCCCCAGCATTTT. Translated, it reads CASRFGGPREPQHF.